This TCR beta chain was recorded in a study of TIL therapy for anti-PD-1-resistant metastatic lung cancer. The time point here: pre-treatment sample, taken before nivolumab and TIL therapy. This was the immunoSEQ v3 assay. Measured with immunoSEQ multiplex PCR; TCRdb has only the in-frame clones, and not every one. The table lists some 18,000 clones, 83% of them singletons, with about 2.2% in the top ten. Germline lookup yields CDR1 KGHSH and CDR2 LQKENI. The CDR3 is 16 amino acids. J lost 2 bases, V lost 3 bases, and 9 bases had no gene match. The chain couples TRBV18 to TRBJ2-7, with 8 bases aligning to TRBD1. This material consisted of blood, taken at baseline. The clonotype was recovered from a person aged 25 to 80 with non-small cell lung cancer. This CDR3 reads CASSPPSGTGPYEQYF. In DNA, the CDR3 is TGTGCCAGCTCACCTCCCTCAGGGACAGGCCCCTACGAGCAGTACTTC.